This T cell receptor beta chain appears in the sequencing data of a study of T cell responses to AZD1222 COVID-19 vaccine. Study-wide points: Spike-specific TCR repertoires showed rising breadth and depth after two AZD1222 doses.

Generated by immunoSEQ multiplex PCR, the TCRdb table keeps only in-frame clones and is missing some. The sample lists tens of thousands of clones; about 85% were seen once. Worth noting for this clone: No antigen is known for it.

V was clipped by 1 base and J by 4 bases; unmatched bases: 5. The V gene's germline CDR1 is GTSNPN and CDR2 SVGIG (reference sequence). The CDR3 contains 15 residues. The TCR originated in an adult in good health. The chain recombines TRBV30 with TRBJ2-7; 12 bases fit TRBD2. Source: peripheral blood, taken on day 0 of AZD1222 vaccination. The CDR3 bases are TGTGCCTGGAGTGCCGGACTAGCGGGATGGTACGAGCAGTACTTC. Translating it yields CAWSAGLAGWYEQYF.